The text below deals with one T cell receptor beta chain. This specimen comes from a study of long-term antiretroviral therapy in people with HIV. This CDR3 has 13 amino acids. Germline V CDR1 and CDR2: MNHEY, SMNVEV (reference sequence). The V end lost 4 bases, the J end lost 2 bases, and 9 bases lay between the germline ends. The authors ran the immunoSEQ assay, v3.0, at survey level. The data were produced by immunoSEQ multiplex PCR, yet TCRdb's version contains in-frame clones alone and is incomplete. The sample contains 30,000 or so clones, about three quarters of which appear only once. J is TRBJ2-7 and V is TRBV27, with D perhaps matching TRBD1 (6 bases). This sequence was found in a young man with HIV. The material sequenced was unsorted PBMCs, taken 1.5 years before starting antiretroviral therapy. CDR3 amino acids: CASSYRDTYEQYF. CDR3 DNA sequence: TGTGCCAGCAGTTACAGGGATACCTACGAGCAGTACTTC.